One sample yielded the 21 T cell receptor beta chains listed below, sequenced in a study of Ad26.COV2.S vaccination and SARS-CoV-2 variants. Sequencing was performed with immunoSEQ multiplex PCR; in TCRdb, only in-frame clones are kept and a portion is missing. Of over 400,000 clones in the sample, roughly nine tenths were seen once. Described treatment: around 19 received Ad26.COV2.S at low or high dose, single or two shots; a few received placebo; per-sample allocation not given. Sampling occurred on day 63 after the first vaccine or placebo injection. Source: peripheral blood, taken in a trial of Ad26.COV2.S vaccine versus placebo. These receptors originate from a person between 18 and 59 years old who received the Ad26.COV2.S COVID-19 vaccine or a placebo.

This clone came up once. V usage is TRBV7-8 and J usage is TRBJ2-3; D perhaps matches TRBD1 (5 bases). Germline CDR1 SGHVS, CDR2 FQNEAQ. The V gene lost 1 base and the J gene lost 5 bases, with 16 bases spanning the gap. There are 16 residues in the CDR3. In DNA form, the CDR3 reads TGTGCCAGCAGCTTAGATATGGGGTGGCAGGGAGATACGCAGTATTTT. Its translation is CASSLDMGWQGDTQYF.

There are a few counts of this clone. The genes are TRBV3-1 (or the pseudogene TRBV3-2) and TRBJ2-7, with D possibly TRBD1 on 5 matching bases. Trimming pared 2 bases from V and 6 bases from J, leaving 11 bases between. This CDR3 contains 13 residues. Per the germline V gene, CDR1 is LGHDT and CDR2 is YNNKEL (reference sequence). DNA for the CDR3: TGTGCCAGCAGCCAAAGCAGGGAAGGCGAGCAGTACTTC. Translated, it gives CASSQSREGEQYF.

The CDR3 sequence: CASSSGADGGELFF. In nucleotides, the CDR3 is TGTGCCAGCAGCTCGGGGGCGGACGGCGGGGAGCTGTTTTTT. This sequence joins TRBV11-2 and TRBJ2-2; D tentatively fits TRBD1 or TRBD2 (6 bases each). V shed 4 bases and J shed 7 bases, with 13 bases lying between them. The length of the CDR3 is 14 residues. Germline lookup yields CDR1 SGHAT and CDR2 FQNNGV.

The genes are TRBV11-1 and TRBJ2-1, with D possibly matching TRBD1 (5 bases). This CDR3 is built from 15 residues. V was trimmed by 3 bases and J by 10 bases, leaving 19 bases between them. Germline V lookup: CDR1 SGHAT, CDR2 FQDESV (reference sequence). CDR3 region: CASSFGPSGLGEQFF. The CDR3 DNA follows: TGTGCCAGCAGCTTTGGCCCTTCAGGGTTGGGCGAGCAGTTCTTC.

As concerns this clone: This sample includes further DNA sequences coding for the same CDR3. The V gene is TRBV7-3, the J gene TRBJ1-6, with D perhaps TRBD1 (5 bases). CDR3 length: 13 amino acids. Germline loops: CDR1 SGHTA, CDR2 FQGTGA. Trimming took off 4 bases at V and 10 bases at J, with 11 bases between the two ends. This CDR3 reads CASSSLRDSPLHF. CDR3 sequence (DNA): TGTGCCAGCAGCTCCCTTAGGGACTCACCCCTCCACTTT.

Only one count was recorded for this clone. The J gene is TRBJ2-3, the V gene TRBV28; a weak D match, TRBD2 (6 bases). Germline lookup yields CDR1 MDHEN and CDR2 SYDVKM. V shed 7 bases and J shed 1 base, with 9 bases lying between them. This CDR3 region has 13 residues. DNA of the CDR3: TGTGCCAGCAACTGGGGGGGCACAGATACGCAGTATTTT. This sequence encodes CASNWGGTDTQYF.

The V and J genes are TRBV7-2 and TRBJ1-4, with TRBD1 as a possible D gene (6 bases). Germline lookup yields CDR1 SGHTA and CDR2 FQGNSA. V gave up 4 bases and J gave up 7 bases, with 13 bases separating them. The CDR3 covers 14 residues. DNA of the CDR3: TGTGCCAGCAGCTGGACAGCCGTGGGTGAAAAACTGTTTTTT. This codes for CASSWTAVGEKLFF.

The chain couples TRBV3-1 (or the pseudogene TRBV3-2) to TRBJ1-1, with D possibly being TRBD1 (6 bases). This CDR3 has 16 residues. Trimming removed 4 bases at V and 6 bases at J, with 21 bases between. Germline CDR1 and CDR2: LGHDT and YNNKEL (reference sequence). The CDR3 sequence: CASSPFGQGRGPEAFF. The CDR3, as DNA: TGTGCCAGCAGCCCCTTCGGCCAGGGGAGGGGACCTGAAGCTTTCTTT.

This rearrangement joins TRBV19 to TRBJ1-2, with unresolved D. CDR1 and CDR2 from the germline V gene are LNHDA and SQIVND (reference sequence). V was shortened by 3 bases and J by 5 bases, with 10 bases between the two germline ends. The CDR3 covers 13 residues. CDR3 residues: CASSMQVFYGYTF. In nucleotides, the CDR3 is TGTGCCAGTAGTATGCAGGTTTTTTATGGCTACACCTTC.

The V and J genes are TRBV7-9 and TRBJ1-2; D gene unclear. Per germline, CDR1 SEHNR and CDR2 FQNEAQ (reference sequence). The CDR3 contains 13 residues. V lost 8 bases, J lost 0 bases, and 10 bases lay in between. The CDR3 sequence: CASSQRANYGYTF. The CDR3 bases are TGTGCCAGCTCCCAGCGCGCTAACTATGGCTACACCTTC.

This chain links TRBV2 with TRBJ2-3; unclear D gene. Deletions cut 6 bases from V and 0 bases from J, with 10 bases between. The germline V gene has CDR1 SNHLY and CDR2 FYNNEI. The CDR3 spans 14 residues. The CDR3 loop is CASRWTESTDTQYF. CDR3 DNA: TGTGCCAGCAGATGGACGGAGAGCACAGATACGCAGTATTTT.

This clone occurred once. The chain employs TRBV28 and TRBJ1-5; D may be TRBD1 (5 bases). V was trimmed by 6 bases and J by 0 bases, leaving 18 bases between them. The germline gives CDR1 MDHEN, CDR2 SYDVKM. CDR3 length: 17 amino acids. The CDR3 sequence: CASRQRGLIDSNQPQHF. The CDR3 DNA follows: TGTGCCAGCAGACAGAGGGGACTGATCGATAGCAATCAGCCCCAGCATTTT.

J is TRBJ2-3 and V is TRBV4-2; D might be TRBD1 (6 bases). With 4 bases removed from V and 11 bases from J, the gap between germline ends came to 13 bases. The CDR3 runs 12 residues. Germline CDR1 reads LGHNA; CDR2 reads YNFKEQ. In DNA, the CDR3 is TGTGCCAGCAGCCTAGACCGGGACATGCAGTATTTT. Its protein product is CASSLDRDMQYF.

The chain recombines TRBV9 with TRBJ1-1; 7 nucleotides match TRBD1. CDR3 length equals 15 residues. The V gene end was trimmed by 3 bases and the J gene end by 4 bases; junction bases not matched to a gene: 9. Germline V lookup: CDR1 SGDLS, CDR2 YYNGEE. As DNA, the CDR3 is TGTGCCAGCAGCGCCGTTCAACAGGGGTCCACTGAAGCTTTCTTT. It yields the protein CASSAVQQGSTEAFF.

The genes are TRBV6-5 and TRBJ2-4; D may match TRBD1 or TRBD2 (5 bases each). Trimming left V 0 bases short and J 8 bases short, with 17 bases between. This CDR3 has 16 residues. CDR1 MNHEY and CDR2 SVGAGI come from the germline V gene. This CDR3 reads CASSYSTVSSLHIQYF. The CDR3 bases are TGTGCCAGCAGTTACTCGACAGTGTCTAGCTTGCACATTCAGTACTTC.

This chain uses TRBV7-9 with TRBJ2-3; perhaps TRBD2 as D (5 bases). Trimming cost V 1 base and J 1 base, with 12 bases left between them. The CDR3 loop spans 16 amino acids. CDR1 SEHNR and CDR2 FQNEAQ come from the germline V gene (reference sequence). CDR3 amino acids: CASSLGQRWGTDTQYF. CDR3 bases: TGTGCCAGCAGCTTAGGGCAGCGGTGGGGCACAGATACGCAGTATTTT.

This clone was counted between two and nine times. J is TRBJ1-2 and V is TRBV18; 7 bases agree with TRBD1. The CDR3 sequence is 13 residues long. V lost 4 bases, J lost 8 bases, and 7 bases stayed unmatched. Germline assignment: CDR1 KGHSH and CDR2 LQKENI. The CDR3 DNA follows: TGTGCCAGCTCACTGACAGGGCTAGAGGGCTACACCTTC. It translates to CASSLTGLEGYTF. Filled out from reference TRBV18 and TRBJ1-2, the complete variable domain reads NAGVMQNPRHLVRRRGQEARLRCSPMKGHSHVYWYRQLPEEGLKFMVYLQKENIIDESGMPKERFSAEFPKEGPSILRIQQVVRGDSAAYFCASSLTGLEGYTFGSGTRLTVV.

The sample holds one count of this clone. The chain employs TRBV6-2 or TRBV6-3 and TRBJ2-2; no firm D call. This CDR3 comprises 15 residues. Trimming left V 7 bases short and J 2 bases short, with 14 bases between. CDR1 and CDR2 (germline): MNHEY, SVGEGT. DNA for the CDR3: TGTGCCAGCACCCCGGGCGTATACAACACCGGGGAGCTGTTTTTT. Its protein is CASTPGVYNTGELFF.

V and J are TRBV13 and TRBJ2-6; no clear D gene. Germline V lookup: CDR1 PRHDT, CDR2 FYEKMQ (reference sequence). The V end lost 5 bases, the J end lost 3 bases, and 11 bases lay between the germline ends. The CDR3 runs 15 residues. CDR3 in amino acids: CASSPPSGGANVLTF. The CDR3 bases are TGTGCCAGCAGCCCCCCGTCCGGTGGGGCCAACGTCCTGACTTTC.

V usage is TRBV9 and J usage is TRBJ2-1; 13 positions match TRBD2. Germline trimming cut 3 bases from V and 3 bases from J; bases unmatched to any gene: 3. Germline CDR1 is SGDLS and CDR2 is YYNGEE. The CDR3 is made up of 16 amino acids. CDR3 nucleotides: TGTGCCAGCAGCGCGGGGACTAGCGGGGTCTACAATGAGCAGTTCTTC. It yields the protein CASSAGTSGVYNEQFF.

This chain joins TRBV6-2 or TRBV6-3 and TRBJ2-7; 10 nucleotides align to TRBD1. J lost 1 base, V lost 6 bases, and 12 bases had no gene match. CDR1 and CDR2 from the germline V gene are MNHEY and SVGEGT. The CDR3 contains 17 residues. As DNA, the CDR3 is TGTGCCAGCAGCCCAGGGACAGGGGTCGCGCAATCCTACGAGCAGTACTTC. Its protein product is CASSPGTGVAQSYEQYF.